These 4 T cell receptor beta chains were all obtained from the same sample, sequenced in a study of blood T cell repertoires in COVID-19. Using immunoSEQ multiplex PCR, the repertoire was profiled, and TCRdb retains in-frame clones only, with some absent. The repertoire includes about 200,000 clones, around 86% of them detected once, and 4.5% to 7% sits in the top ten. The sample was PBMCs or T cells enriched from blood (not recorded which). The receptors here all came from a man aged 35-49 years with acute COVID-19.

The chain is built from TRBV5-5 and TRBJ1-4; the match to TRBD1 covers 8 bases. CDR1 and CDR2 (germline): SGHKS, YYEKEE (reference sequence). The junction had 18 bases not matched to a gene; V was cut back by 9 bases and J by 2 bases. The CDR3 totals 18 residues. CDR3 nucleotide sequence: TGTGCCAACCTTTCCCCTGAGACAGGGGAAGAGACTAATGAAAAACTGTTTTTT. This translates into CANLSPETGEETNEKLFF.

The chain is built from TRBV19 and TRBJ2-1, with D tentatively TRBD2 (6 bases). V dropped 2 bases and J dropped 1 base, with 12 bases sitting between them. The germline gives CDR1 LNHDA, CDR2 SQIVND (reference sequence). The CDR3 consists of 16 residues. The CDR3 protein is CASSILAVPSYNEQFF. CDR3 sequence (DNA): TGTGCCAGTAGTATATTAGCGGTGCCTTCCTACAATGAGCAGTTCTTC.

This CDR3 reads CASSAIAGGFYGEQYF. DNA of the CDR3: TGTGCCAGCAGCGCGATAGCGGGAGGGTTTTACGGCGAGCAGTACTTC. V is TRBV27 and J is TRBJ2-7; TRBD2 aligns across 11 bases. The CDR3 runs 16 residues. Per germline, CDR1 MNHEY and CDR2 SMNVEV (reference sequence). The J segment lost 6 bases and the V segment lost 6 bases, leaving 13 bases of the junction unmatched.

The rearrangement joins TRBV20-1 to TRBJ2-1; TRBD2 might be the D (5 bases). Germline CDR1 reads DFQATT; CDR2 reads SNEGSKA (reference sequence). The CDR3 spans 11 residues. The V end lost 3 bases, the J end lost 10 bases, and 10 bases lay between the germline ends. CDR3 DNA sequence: TGCAGTGCTAGGCGAGGGCCCGAGCAGTTCTTC. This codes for CSARRGPEQFF.